This T cell receptor (beta chain) stems from a study of regulatory T cells in long-lasting Graves disease. General study points: Accuracy was perhaps lowered by the small sample size. With persistent disease, TRBV28, TRBJ1-2 and TRBJ2-5 were the favored segments.

Investigators prepared the TCR beta libraries by applying iRepertoire HTBI primers and Arm-PCR of CDR3 regions. TCRdb re-called the multiplex PCR reads through MiXCR, storing one row per CDR3 protein. The data show approximately 350,000 distinct CDR3 sequences, 12% seen once. This CDR3 comprises 15 residues. Trimming cost V 5 bases and J 4 bases, with 17 bases left between them. Per the germline V gene, CDR1 is MNHNS and CDR2 is SASEGT. In its sample, this clonotype was seen many times. Its target is not known. Described time point: newly diagnosed GD, antithyroid drugs for less than 3 months. After RNA was extracted from PBMCs, the TCR library was made from it. An endocrinology unit in Xi'an, China, supplied the patients. In addition, the sample was reused for a study of T cells in Graves' hyperthyroidism and ophthalmopathy. This second study notes: An initial round of RT-PCR targeting the TCR CDR3 relied on the HTBI primer set.

The sequenced sample was peripheral blood mononuclear cells (PBMCs), obtained at new diagnosis, from a patient treated with antithyroid drugs. J is TRBJ1-2 and V is TRBV6-1; possible D gene TRBD1, 5 bases. This clonotype originated in a woman under 30 with Graves disease. In DNA, the CDR3 is TGTGCCAGCAGTCGACTGAGGGGTTCCACCTATGGCTACACCTTC. Protein product: CASSRLRGSTYGYTF.